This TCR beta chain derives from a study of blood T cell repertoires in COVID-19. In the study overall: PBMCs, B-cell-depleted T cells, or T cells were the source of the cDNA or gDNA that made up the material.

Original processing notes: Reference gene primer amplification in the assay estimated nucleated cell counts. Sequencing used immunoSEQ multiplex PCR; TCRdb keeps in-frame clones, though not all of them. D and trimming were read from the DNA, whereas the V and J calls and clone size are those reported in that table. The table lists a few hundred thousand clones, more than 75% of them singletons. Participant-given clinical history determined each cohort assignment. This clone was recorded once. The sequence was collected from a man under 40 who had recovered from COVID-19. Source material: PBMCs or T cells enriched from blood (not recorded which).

CDR3 region: CASSLAHNTQGEKLFF. The CDR3, as DNA: TGTGCCAGCAGCTTAGCCCATAATACACAGGGGGAAAAACTGTTTTTT. The chain carries TRBV7-9 and TRBJ1-4; 7 bases are shared with TRBD1. The CDR3 extends over 16 amino acids. The germline CDR1 and CDR2 sequences are SEHNR and FQNEAQ (reference sequence). Unmatched junction bases numbered 9, after V lost 0 bases and J lost 8 bases.